These 32 T cell receptor beta chains came from one sample sequenced in a study of response to subunit inactivated influenza vaccine. MiXCR was run by TCRdb on the RT-PCR reads, yielding one entry per CDR3 protein. Of around 490,000 distinct CDR3 sequences in the sample, roughly 8.2% were seen once. The sequencing here drew on PBMCs from blood, taken around 25 months after vaccination. These receptors all stem from a man between 50 and 75 years old who received an inactivated influenza vaccine.

This clonotype was counted only a few times. The CDR3 DNA reads TGCAGTGCCTCAATTCCGAATCAGCCCCAGCATTTT. Encoded protein: CSASIPNQPQHF. V usage is TRBV20-1 and J usage is TRBJ1-5, with D uncertain. The CDR3 spans 12 residues. The germline V gene has CDR1 DFQATT and CDR2 SNEGSKA (reference sequence). V was clipped by 6 bases and J by 4 bases, with 10 bases between them.

The rearrangement links TRBV20-1 to TRBJ2-5; 11 nucleotides match TRBD2. V shed 3 bases, J shed 0 bases, and the junction held 6 bases outside the gene matches. The CDR3 extends over 16 amino acids. Germline lookup yields CDR1 DFQATT and CDR2 SNEGSKA (reference sequence). Here the CDR3 reads CSASPTSGAYQETQYF. For the CDR3, the DNA is TGCAGTGCTAGTCCGACTAGCGGGGCATACCAAGAGACCCAGTACTTC.

This clonotype was counted at least ten times. The chain couples TRBV7-2 to TRBJ1-1, with D hard to call. The CDR3 is 14 residues long. Trimming cost V 4 bases and J 5 bases, with 14 bases left between them. Germline values: CDR1 SGHTA, CDR2 FQGNSA. Here the CDR3 reads CASSSPRPETEAFF. The DNA of the CDR3 is TGTGCCAGCAGCTCCCCGAGGCCGGAGACTGAAGCTTTCTTT. Full variable domain (rest looked up from reference TRBV7-2 and TRBJ1-1): GAGVSQSPSNKVTEKGKDVELRCDPISGHTALYWYRQSLGQGLEFLIYFQGNSAPDKSGLPSDRFSAERTGGSVSTLTIQRTQQEDSAVYLCASSSPRPETEAFFGQGTRLTVV.

This clonotype was observed many times. The chain combines TRBV5-1 with TRBJ1-1; D call uncertain. Deletions cut 4 bases from V and 2 bases from J, with 18 bases between. The CDR3 contains 16 residues. Germline CDR1 SGHRS, CDR2 YFSETQ. DNA of the CDR3: TGCGCCAGCAGCCTCCATGGTGTGGCGGTCAACACTGAAGCTTTCTTT. Translated, it gives CASSLHGVAVNTEAFF.

The chain combines TRBV29-1 with TRBJ2-1; D is uncertain. The germline gives CDR1 SQVTM, CDR2 ANQGSEA. Deletions cut 2 bases from V and 10 bases from J, with 18 bases between. This CDR3 contains 14 residues. The chain's CDR3 is CSVERHLMGNEQFF. In DNA form, the CDR3 reads TGCAGCGTTGAACGACATCTCATGGGCAACGAGCAGTTCTTC.

Ten or more counts support this clonotype. A junction end diverges from the germline sequence, so it may reflect a read error. The V and J genes are TRBV7-9 and TRBJ2-3; no clear D. The CDR3 consists of 13 residues. Per germline, CDR1 SEHNR and CDR2 FQNEAQ (reference sequence). Here the CDR3 reads CASSSAGGDTQYF. The CDR3 coding sequence is TGCGCCAGCAGCTCAGCCGGCGGAGATACGCAGTATTTT. The entire variable domain, with the rest obtained from reference TRBV7-9 and TRBJ2-3, is as follows: DTGVSQNPRHKITKRGQNVTFRCDPISEHNRLYWYRQTLGQGPEFLTYFQNEAQLEKSRLLSDRFSAERPKGSFSTLEIQRTEQGDSAMYLCASSSAGGDTQYFGPGTRLTVL.

In its sample, this clonotype was seen many times. The CDR3 is CASSLFARQETQYF. CDR3 in DNA: TGTGCCAGCAGTTTATTCGCTAGACAAGAGACCCAGTACTTC. The chain recombines TRBV12-3 or TRBV12-4 with TRBJ2-5; D unclear. The CDR3 loop spans 14 amino acids. Trimming pared 2 bases from V and 2 bases from J, leaving 9 bases between.

This clonotype has a count of ten or more. The chain recombines TRBV6-5 with TRBJ2-6; D is uncertain. The V gene lost 4 bases and the J gene lost 0 bases, with 4 bases spanning the gap. From germline, CDR1 is MNHEY and CDR2 SVGAGI. The CDR3 extends over 14 amino acids. This chain's CDR3 is CASSFTSGANVLTF. The DNA for the CDR3 is TGTGCCAGCAGTTTTACCTCTGGGGCCAACGTCCTGACTTTC.

The sample holds many counts of this clonotype. The chain couples TRBV12-3 or TRBV12-4 to TRBJ2-3, with D uncertain. The CDR3 is 14 residues long. V shed 6 bases and J shed 0 bases, with 10 bases lying between them. The CDR3 is CASSSSDSTDTQYF. As DNA, the CDR3 is TGTGCCAGCAGCTCATCGGATAGCACAGATACGCAGTATTTT.

V is TRBV12-3 or TRBV12-4 and J is TRBJ2-3, with a tentative D call TRBD1 (6 bases). Trimming shortened V by 2 bases and J by 2 bases, and 11 bases separated the two germline ends. The CDR3 extends over 15 amino acids. CDR3 residues: CASSLQGKSTDTQYF. The CDR3 nucleotides read TGTGCCAGCAGTTTACAGGGGAAGTCCACAGATACGCAGTATTTT.

As regards this clonotype: A clone one base away is much larger, so this may be a read error. The chain has TRBV2 and TRBJ2-1, with TRBD1 matching over 10 bases. Looked up from germline, CDR1 is SNHLY and CDR2 is FYNNEI. This CDR3 is built from 15 residues. The CDR3 region has the DNA TGTGCCAGCAGTGTGGACAGGGGGTCGTGGAATGAGGAGTTCTTC. Residues: CASSVDRGSWNEEFF.

This clonotype was seen only a few times. The chain couples TRBV20-1 to TRBJ2-5; TRBD2 matches 7 bases. The CDR3 is made up of 13 amino acids. Germline V lookup: CDR1 DFQATT, CDR2 SNEGSKA (reference sequence). Unmatched junction bases numbered 8, after V lost 5 bases and J lost 5 bases. The DNA for the CDR3 is TGCAGTGCTCAAGGACTAGTTTGGGAGACCCAGTACTTC. Its translation: CSAQGLVWETQYF.

The chain has TRBV5-8 and TRBJ2-2, with 11 bases that match TRBD1. In germline, CDR1 is SGHTS, CDR2 YDEGEE. Trimming took 3 bases from V and 3 from J; bases not matched to a gene: 1. CDR3 size: 15 residues. The CDR3 bases are TGTGCCAGCAGCTGGACAGGGGGCGACACCGGGGAGCTGTTTTTT. The encoded protein is CASSWTGGDTGELFF.

This sequence joins TRBV20-1 and TRBJ2-2, with D perhaps matching TRBD2 (6 bases). Between the trimmed V and J ends, which lost 0 bases and 1 base, there was a span of 15 bases. Germline CDR1 is DFQATT and CDR2 is SNEGSKA (reference sequence). This CDR3 comprises 17 residues. CDR3 in amino acids: CSAREFAGTRNTGELFF. In DNA, the CDR3 is TGCAGTGCTAGAGAATTTGCGGGGACCAGGAACACCGGGGAGCTGTTTTTT.

Many counts were recorded for this clonotype. The CDR3 DNA is TGTGCCAGCAGACAACTACAGGGACCCCAAGAGACCCAGTACTTC. Protein: CASRQLQGPQETQYF. V is TRBV12-3 or TRBV12-4 and J is TRBJ2-5; TRBD1 might be the D (6 bases). CDR3 length: 15 residues. The V end was cut by 6 bases, the J end by 1 base, with 15 bases between.

This clonotype was picked up many times. J is TRBJ2-1 and V is TRBV7-6; 9 bases fit TRBD2. Germline V gives CDR1 SGHVS, CDR2 FNYEAQ. The CDR3 extends over 17 amino acids. V shed 2 bases and J 2 bases; nucleotides not matched to a gene: 7. CDR3 nucleotides: TGTGCCAGCAGCTTAATCGCGACTAGCGGAACCTACAATGAGCAGTTCTTC. This sequence encodes CASSLIATSGTYNEQFF.

This clonotype occurred a few times. The chain links TRBV27 to TRBJ2-2; D not certain. V was cut by 3 bases and J by 1 base, with 9 bases left in between. Germline values: CDR1 MNHEY, CDR2 SMNVEV (reference sequence). The CDR3 is made up of 15 amino acids. The CDR3 protein is CASSFSLLNTGELFF. Written as DNA, the CDR3 is TGTGCCAGCAGTTTCAGCCTCTTGAACACCGGGGAGCTGTTTTTT.

This clonotype was seen ten or more times. The V gene is TRBV6-5, the J gene TRBJ2-7; no clear D gene. The CDR3 contains 15 residues. Germline CDR1 MNHEY, CDR2 SVGAGI. V gave up 0 bases and J gave up 2 bases, with 11 bases separating them. CDR3 nucleotides: TGTGCCAGCAGTTACTCGATTGGACGAACCTACGAGCAGTACTTC. This gives the protein CASSYSIGRTYEQYF.

A few counts support this clonotype. This chain links TRBV4-3 with TRBJ1-4; unclear D gene. Germline values: CDR1 LGHNA, CDR2 YSLEER. The V end lost 2 bases, the J end lost 0 bases, and 10 bases lay between the germline ends. The CDR3 runs 16 residues. CDR3 sequence: CASSQFPFTTNEKLFF. CDR3 DNA: TGCGCCAGCAGCCAATTTCCGTTTACAACTAATGAAAAACTGTTTTTT.

The V and J genes are TRBV19 and TRBJ2-1; D assignment may be TRBD1 or TRBD2 (5 bases each). Looked up from germline, CDR1 is LNHDA and CDR2 is SQIVND (reference sequence). The CDR3 has 15 residues. V gave up 8 bases and J gave up 5 bases, with 19 bases separating them. This CDR3 is CASGPRGVANNEQFF. CDR3 in DNA: TGTGCCAGTGGCCCCAGAGGGGTCGCGAACAATGAGCAGTTCTTC.

At least ten counts were recorded for this clonotype. The CDR3: CASIKNLGGRTEAFF. CDR3 coding DNA: TGTGCCAGCATTAAGAACCTCGGGGGGAGGACTGAAGCTTTCTTT. V gene TRBV6-2 or TRBV6-3 combines with J gene TRBJ1-1; D possibly corresponds to TRBD1 (5 bases). Deletions cut 7 bases from V and 5 bases from J, with 20 bases between. This CDR3 spans 15 amino acids. Germline loops: CDR1 MNHEY, CDR2 SVGEGT.

Points on this clonotype: Its ends do not fully match the called genes, so a read error is possible. The J gene is TRBJ2-3, the V gene TRBV20-1, with 13 bases that match TRBD2. The CDR3 totals 13 residues. Per germline, CDR1 DFQATT and CDR2 SNEGSKA (reference sequence). The CDR3 reads CSAPHTSGGAQYF. CDR3 coding DNA: TGCAGTGCGCCCCACACTAGCGGGGGGGCGCAATATTTT.

This chain links TRBV5-6 with TRBJ2-1; D is possibly TRBD1 (6 bases). The V gene's germline CDR1 is SGHDT and CDR2 YYEEEE. This CDR3 comprises 16 residues. V was trimmed by 0 bases and J by 6 bases, leaving 16 bases between them. In nucleotides, the CDR3 is TGTGCCAGCAGCTTGGGGTTAGGGGGATCGGGCAATGAGCAGTTCTTC. Translated, it gives CASSLGLGGSGNEQFF.

At least ten counts were recorded for this clonotype. The chain couples TRBV7-2 to TRBJ2-1, with D tentatively TRBD1 (6 bases). V was clipped by 5 bases and J by 0 bases, with 11 bases between them. The length of the CDR3 is 15 residues. Looked up from germline, CDR1 is SGHTA and CDR2 is FQGNSA. CDR3 DNA sequence: TGTGCCAGCAGCCTGAGGACAGACTCCTACAATGAGCAGTTCTTC. Translating it yields CASSLRTDSYNEQFF. Full variable domain (rest looked up from reference TRBV7-2 and TRBJ2-1): GAGVSQSPSNKVTEKGKDVELRCDPISGHTALYWYRQSLGQGLEFLIYFQGNSAPDKSGLPSDRFSAERTGGSVSTLTIQRTQQEDSAVYLCASSLRTDSYNEQFFGPGTRLTVL.

With respect to this clonotype: Since no conserved phenylalanine or tryptophan closes the CDR3, a read error is the likely cause. The chain joins TRBV6-2 or TRBV6-3 to TRBJ2-7; TRBD2 is a possible D gene (5 bases). V lost 0 bases and J lost 0, with 12 bases in between. CDR3 length equals 16 residues. Germline V gene sequence: CDR1 MNHEY, CDR2 SVGEGT. In nucleotides, the CDR3 is TGTGCCAGCAGTTACTCAACGGGGAAATACTCCTACGAGCAGTACCTC. Encoded protein: CASSYSTGKYSYEQYL.

This clonotype was seen a single time. The J gene is TRBJ2-1, the V gene TRBV20-1; TRBD2 agrees at 8 bases. The CDR3 covers 15 residues. V lost 6 bases, J lost 4 bases, and 11 bases stayed unmatched. CDR1 is DFQATT and CDR2 is SNEGSKA in the germline V gene (reference sequence). The CDR3 here is CSAEASGRNYNEQFF. As DNA, the CDR3 is TGCAGTGCCGAGGCCAGCGGGAGAAATTACAATGAGCAGTTCTTC.

In its sample, this clonotype was seen a few times. The chain couples TRBV18 to TRBJ1-1, with D unclear. The V gene lost 2 bases and the J gene lost 1 base, with 8 bases spanning the gap. The CDR3 contains 14 residues. CDR1 KGHSH and CDR2 LQKENI come from the germline V gene. CDR3 DNA sequence: TGTGCCAGCTCACCAATGTGGACGAACACTGAAGCTTTCTTT. Encoded protein: CASSPMWTNTEAFF.

This clonotype was seen ten or more times. The chain has TRBV20-1 and TRBJ2-7; D is perhaps TRBD2 (6 bases). Germline CDR1 DFQATT, CDR2 SNEGSKA (reference sequence). The ends were cut back, 3 bases at V and 3 bases at J, with 12 bases in the middle. The length of the CDR3 is 13 residues. The CDR3 is CSARRGGVYEQYF. The DNA for the CDR3 is TGCAGTGCTAGGAGAGGAGGGGTCTACGAGCAGTACTTC.

This sequence joins TRBV5-1 and TRBJ2-7, with D perhaps TRBD1 or TRBD2 (6 bases each). The CDR3 consists of 17 residues. Trimming stripped 3 bases from V and 1 base from J, with 20 bases between. Germline V gives CDR1 SGHRS, CDR2 YFSETQ. CDR3 amino acids: CASSSRGAMIASYEQYF. The CDR3 DNA follows: TGCGCCAGCAGCTCGAGGGGGGCTATGATCGCTTCCTACGAGCAGTACTTC.

Many counts were recorded for this clonotype. This chain uses TRBV4-3 with TRBJ2-2; D remains unclear. The germline V gene encodes CDR1 LGHNA and CDR2 YSLEER. This CDR3 is 17 amino acids long. The V end was cut by 4 bases, the J end by 1 base, with 16 bases between. This CDR3 reads CASSPRAGPGNTGELFF. In DNA form, the CDR3 reads TGCGCCAGCAGCCCCCGCGCAGGCCCTGGGAACACCGGGGAGCTGTTTTTT.

This clonotype was seen repeatedly, ten times or more. This rearrangement joins TRBV20-1 to TRBJ2-1, with D maybe TRBD1 (5 bases). The germline gives CDR1 DFQATT, CDR2 SNEGSKA (reference sequence). The CDR3 totals 15 residues. Between the trimmed V and J ends, which lost 0 bases and 4 bases, there was a span of 13 bases. CDR3 residues: CSARDQAGIYNEQFF. The CDR3 nucleotides are TGCAGTGCTAGAGATCAGGCAGGGATTTACAATGAGCAGTTCTTC.

This clonotype has a count of ten or more. The chain links TRBV5-1 to TRBJ2-1; TRBD1 agrees at 9 bases. The V gene end was trimmed by 3 bases and the J gene end by 0 bases; junction bases not matched to a gene: 16. This CDR3 region has 20 residues. Germline CDR1 is SGHRS and CDR2 is YFSETQ. The CDR3 protein is CASSSSYGTGQISSYNEQFF. The CDR3 DNA reads as TGCGCCAGCAGCTCCTCGTATGGGACAGGGCAGATTAGCTCCTACAATGAGCAGTTCTTC.